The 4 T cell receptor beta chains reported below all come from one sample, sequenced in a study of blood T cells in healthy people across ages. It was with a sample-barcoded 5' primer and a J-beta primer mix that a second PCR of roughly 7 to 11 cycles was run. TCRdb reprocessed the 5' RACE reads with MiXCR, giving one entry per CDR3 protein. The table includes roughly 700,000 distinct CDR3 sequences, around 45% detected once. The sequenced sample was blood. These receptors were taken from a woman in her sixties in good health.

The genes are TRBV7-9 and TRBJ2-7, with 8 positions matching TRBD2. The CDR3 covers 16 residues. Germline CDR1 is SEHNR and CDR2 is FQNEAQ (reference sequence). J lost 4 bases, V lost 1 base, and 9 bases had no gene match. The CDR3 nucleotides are TGTGCCAGCAGCTTAGACCAGCGGGAGAGTCTATACGAGCAGTACTTC. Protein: CASSLDQRESLYEQYF.

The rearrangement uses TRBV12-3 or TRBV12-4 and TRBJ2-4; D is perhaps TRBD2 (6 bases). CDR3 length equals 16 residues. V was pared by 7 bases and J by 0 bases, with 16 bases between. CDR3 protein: CASMRLGGLAKNIQYF. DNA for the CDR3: TGTGCCAGCATGAGGCTTGGGGGACTAGCCAAAAACATTCAGTACTTC.

CDR3 sequence reads: CASSFSGGMGNTEAFF. CDR3 nucleotide sequence: TGTGCCAGCAGTTTCTCAGGGGGCATGGGGAACACTGAAGCTTTCTTT. The V call is TRBV12-3 or TRBV12-4, the J call TRBJ1-1; TRBD1 aligns across 8 bases. The CDR3 has 16 residues. The junction had 7 bases not matched to a gene; V was cut back by 3 bases and J by 1 base.

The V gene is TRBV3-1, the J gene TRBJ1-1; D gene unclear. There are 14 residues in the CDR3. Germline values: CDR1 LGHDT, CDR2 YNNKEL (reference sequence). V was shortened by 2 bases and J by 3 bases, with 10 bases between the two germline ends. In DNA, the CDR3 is TGTGCCAGCAGCCAAAGGGTGAGAGACACTGAAGCTTTCTTT. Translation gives CASSQRVRDTEAFF. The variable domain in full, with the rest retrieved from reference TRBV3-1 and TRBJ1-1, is DTAVSQTPKYLVTQMGNDKSIKCEQNLGHDTMYWYKQDSKKFLKIMFSYNNKELIINETVPNRFSPKSPDKAHLNLHINSLELGDSAVYFCASSQRVRDTEAFFGQGTRLTVV.